The clone carrying this T cell receptor (beta chain) was seen a few times. As yet, its antigen is unknown. Via MiXCR, TCRdb re-called the reads, giving one row per CDR3 protein. The sample includes 800,000 to 950,000 distinct CDR3 sequences, 32% of them seen just once. Germline V gives CDR1 PRHDT, CDR2 FYEKMQ (reference sequence). This CDR3 has 18 amino acids. Trimming shortened V by 2 bases and J by 0 bases, and 19 bases separated the two germline ends. This sample stems from a study of T cell repertoires in cytomegalovirus infection. The TCR originated in a human donor in good health (CMV status not recorded). Some clones in this sample may be carry-over from other donors' samples. The chain employs TRBV13 and TRBJ2-5; D gene ambiguous. The sequencing here drew on cultured CD8+ T cells from PBMCs, taken from culture after CMV antigen stimulation. This CDR3 is CASSLTRTQSPYQETQYF. Here the CDR3 DNA reads TGTGCCAGCAGCTTAACCCGGACCCAATCTCCGTACCAAGAGACCCAGTACTTC.